A selection of T cell receptor beta chains follows, all from one sample in a study of vaccination effects on CD4 cells after COVID-19. No cognate antigen is known for these TCRs. Clones were sequenced by immunoSEQ multiplex PCR, and TCRdb holds only the in-frame ones, with some missing. The sample has about 59,000 clones, 60% to 80% seen once; the top ten hold 2%. Source: CD4+ T cells from PBMCs cultured with HCoV-OC43 spike peptides, taken after COVID-19 vaccination. These receptors were collected from a human donor who received a COVID-19 vaccine. Each CDR3 is given with its conserved first and last residue. Fields, in order: J gene, D gene, V gene, clone size, CDR3 protein, CDR3 DNA. A D gene is named only where the DNA matches it firmly. The size field is filled for only some rows; it gives once, few, many or a size class.

TRBJ2-3	TRBD2	TRBV7-2	.	CASSFRGGDTQYF	TGTGCCAGCAGCTTTCGGGGGGGAGATACGCAGTATTTT
TRBJ2-2	TRBD1	TRBV4-3	.	CASSHTDRVGELFF	TGCGCCAGCAGCCATACCGACAGGGTTGGGGAGCTGTTTTTT
TRBJ2-5	TRBD1	TRBV30	.	CAWGRDRQETQYF	TGTGCCTGGGGAAGGGACAGACAAGAGACCCAGTACTTC
TRBJ2-5	.	TRBV19	.	CASSVSRGRETQYF	TGTGCCAGTAGTGTTTCCAGGGGGAGGGAGACCCAGTACTTC
TRBJ2-6	.	TRBV6-1	once	CASSAVGGTGANVLTF	TGTGCCAGCAGTGCCGTAGGGGGTACCGGGGCCAACGTCCTGACTTTC
TRBJ2-3	.	TRBV18	.	CASSPASTDTQYF	TGTGCCAGCTCACCGGCTAGCACAGATACGCAGTATTTT
TRBJ1-2	.	TRBV7-9	.	CASSPPILYGYTF	TGTGCCAGCAGCCCGCCAATTTTATATGGCTACACCTTC
TRBJ1-3	.	TRBV18	.	CASSPNTGLTNSGNTIYF	TGTGCCAGCTCACCGAATACAGGACTGACAAACTCTGGAAACACCATATATTTT
TRBJ1-3	.	TRBV4-1	.	CASSQAQGNTIYF	TGCGCCAGCAGCCAAGCCCAGGGGAACACCATATATTTT
TRBJ1-2	TRBD1	TRBV25-1	.	CASSTGTGYGYTF	TGTGCCAGCAGTACCGGGACAGGGTATGGCTACACCTTC
TRBJ2-2	.	TRBV12-5	.	CASGLVKQDTGELFF	TGTGCTAGTGGTTTGGTCAAGCAAGACACCGGGGAGCTGTTTTTT
TRBJ2-2	.	TRBV11-2	.	CASSFTNTGELFF	TGTGCCAGCAGCTTTACTAACACCGGGGAGCTGTTTTTT
TRBJ2-1	.	TRBV19	.	CASSPQSSWGEQFF	TGTGCCAGTAGCCCCCAGAGCTCATGGGGTGAGCAGTTCTTC
TRBJ1-6	.	TRBV2	few	CASEASPNSPLHF	TGTGCCAGCGAGGCCAGCCCGAATTCACCCCTCCACTTT
TRBJ2-2	.	TRBV2	.	CASSATVWDTGELFF	TGTGCCAGCAGCGCGACAGTCTGGGACACCGGGGAGCTGTTTTTT
TRBJ1-1	.	TRBV7-2	.	CASSFSLNTEAFF	TGTGCCAGCAGCTTTTCACTGAACACTGAAGCTTTCTTT
TRBJ1-3	TRBD1	TRBV10-1	few	CASSENRGVGNTIYF	TGCGCCAGCAGTGAAAACAGGGGTGTAGGAAACACCATATATTTT
TRBJ1-5	.	TRBV19	.	CASSIVGLGFQPQHF	TGTGCCAGTAGTATAGTAGGGCTGGGTTTCCAGCCCCAGCATTTT
TRBJ2-1	TRBD1	TRBV6-4	few	CASSDSGTGLYNEQFF	TGTGCCAGCAGTGACTCGGGGACAGGTCTCTACAATGAGCAGTTCTTC
TRBJ1-2	.	TRBV6-2/TRBV6-3	.	CASSYGAYGYTF	TGTGCCAGCAGTTACGGGGCTTATGGCTACACCTTC
TRBJ1-6	.	TRBV5-1	.	CASSLVEGNSPLHF	TGCGCCAGCAGCTTGGTGGAGGGGAATTCACCCCTCCACTTT
TRBJ2-5	.	TRBV12-3/TRBV12-4	.	CASSSTGLETQYF	TGTGCCAGCAGTTCCACAGGGTTGGAGACCCAGTACTTC
TRBJ2-1	.	TRBV5-4	once	CASSLAGDSYNEQFF	TGTGCCAGCAGCTTGGCTGGGGACTCCTACAATGAGCAGTTCTTC
TRBJ1-1	TRBD1	TRBV27	.	CASSLRQGSTTFF	TGTGCCAGCAGTTTAAGACAGGGAAGTACGACTTTCTTT
TRBJ1-6	.	TRBV7-2	.	CARGESSYNSPLHF	TGTGCCAGGGGGGAGAGCTCCTATAATTCACCCCTCCACTTT
TRBJ1-5	.	TRBV6-2/TRBV6-3	.	CASSYSSWGGQPQHF	TGTGCCAGCAGTTACTCATCATGGGGAGGGCAGCCCCAGCATTTT
TRBJ2-1	TRBD1	TRBV24-1	few	CATSDPNRGQGYHNEQFF	TGTGCCACCAGTGACCCCAACCGAGGACAGGGATATCACAATGAGCAGTTCTTC
TRBJ2-3	.	TRBV7-3	.	CASSPQGTLSTDTQYF	TGTGCCAGCAGCCCGCAAGGGACGCTTAGCACAGATACGCAGTATTTT
TRBJ1-5	.	TRBV19	.	CASRLTRYSNQPQHF	TGTGCCAGTCGCTTGACAAGATATAGCAATCAGCCCCAGCATTTT
TRBJ1-4	.	TRBV11-2	.	CASSLDRGEFGEKLFF	TGTGCCAGCAGCTTAGATCGAGGGGAGTTTGGGGAAAAACTGTTTTTT
TRBJ1-3	.	TRBV28	few	CASSQIMPDTIYF	TGTGCCAGCAGTCAGATCATGCCGGACACCATATATTTT
TRBJ1-2	.	TRBV29-1	.	CSVDQGYTF	TGCAGCGTTGATCAAGGCTACACCTTC
TRBJ1-2	.	TRBV7-9	.	CAIREGGSFNYGYTF	TGTGCCATCCGGGAGGGGGGATCCTTTAACTATGGCTACACCTTC
TRBJ1-1	TRBD1	TRBV10-1	.	CATSTGLNTEAFF	TGCGCCACCTCGACAGGGTTGAACACTGAAGCTTTCTTT
TRBJ2-3	TRBD2	TRBV5-1	.	CASSLTGTSGGADTQYF	TGCGCCAGCAGCTTGACCGGGACTAGCGGGGGGGCGGATACGCAGTATTTT
TRBJ1-5	.	TRBV4-1	.	CASSPRQSLSNQPQHF	TGCGCCAGCAGCCCCCGACAGTCACTTAGCAATCAGCCCCAGCATTTT
TRBJ1-6	.	TRBV28	few	CASSLPRGGSPLHF	TGTGCCAGCAGTTTACCCAGGGGTGGATCACCCCTCCACTTT
TRBJ2-2	.	TRBV18	few	CASSPDRDTGELFF	TGTGCCAGCTCACCCGACAGAGATACCGGGGAGCTGTTTTTT
TRBJ1-1	.	TRBV29-1	.	CSANRQTNTEAFF	TGCAGCGCCAACAGACAGACGAACACTGAAGCTTTCTTT
TRBJ2-6	.	TRBV10-1	.	CASSDSYSGANVLTF	TGCGCCAGCAGTGACAGCTACTCTGGGGCCAACGTCCTGACTTTC
TRBJ2-3	TRBD1	TRBV5-1	.	CASSPKIPGTGVRSTDTQYF	TGCGCCAGCAGCCCGAAGATCCCCGGGACAGGGGTCCGAAGCACAGATACGCAGTATTTT
TRBJ1-2	.	TRBV28	.	CASSLSGYGYTF	TGTGCCAGCAGTTTAAGCGGCTATGGCTACACCTTC
TRBJ1-4	.	TRBV4-3	.	CASSQGTQWGNEKLFF	TGCGCCAGCAGCCAAGGGACCCAGTGGGGTAATGAAAAACTGTTTTTT
TRBJ2-4	.	TRBV5-1	.	CASSLDEGLRDKNIQYF	TGCGCCAGCAGCTTGGATGAGGGGCTCCGGGACAAAAACATTCAGTACTTC
TRBJ2-2	.	TRBV28	once	CASRGGGGPNTGELFF	TGTGCCAGCAGGGGGGGCGGGGGACCAAACACCGGGGAGCTGTTTTTT
TRBJ2-3	TRBD2	TRBV10-3	.	CAISESRGLAGTDTQYF	TGTGCCATCAGTGAGTCTCGTGGACTAGCGGGCACAGATACGCAGTATTTT
TRBJ1-1	.	TRBV20-1	once	CSANQNTEAFF	TGCAGTGCAAATCAGAACACTGAAGCTTTCTTT
TRBJ2-4	TRBD2	TRBV4-1	few	CASSQVVAGGEYIQYF	TGCGCCAGCAGCCAAGTCGTAGCGGGGGGCGAGTACATTCAGTACTTC
TRBJ2-2	TRBD1	TRBV29-1	.	CSVYRGVNTGELFF	TGCAGCGTGTACAGGGGCGTGAACACCGGGGAGCTGTTTTTT
TRBJ1-6	.	TRBV4-2	.	CASSQESTNSPLHF	TGTGCCAGCAGCCAAGAGTCTACTAATTCACCCCTCCACTTT
TRBJ2-5	.	TRBV11-2	.	CASSSRTVQETQYF	TGTGCCAGCAGCTCACGGACAGTCCAAGAGACCCAGTACTTC
TRBJ1-2	.	TRBV3-1/TRBV3-2	.	CASSEGGYGYGYTF	TGTGCCAGCTCAGAAGGGGGTTACGGCTATGGCTACACCTTC
TRBJ1-2	.	TRBV20-1	.	CSPPPTYGYTF	TGCAGCCCACCGCCGACCTATGGCTACACCTTC